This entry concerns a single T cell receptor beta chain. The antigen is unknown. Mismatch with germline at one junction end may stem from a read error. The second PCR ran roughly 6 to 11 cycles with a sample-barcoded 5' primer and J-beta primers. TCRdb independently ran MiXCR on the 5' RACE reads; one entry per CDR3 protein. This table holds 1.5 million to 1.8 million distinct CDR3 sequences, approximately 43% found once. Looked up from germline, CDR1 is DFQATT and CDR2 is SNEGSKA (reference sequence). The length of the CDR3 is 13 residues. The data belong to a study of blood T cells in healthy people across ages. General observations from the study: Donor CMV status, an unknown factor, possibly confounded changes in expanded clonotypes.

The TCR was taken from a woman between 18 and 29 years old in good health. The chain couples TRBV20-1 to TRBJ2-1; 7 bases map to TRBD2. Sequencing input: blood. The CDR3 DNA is TGCAGTGCCGGGGGGACTGCCTACAGTGAGCAGTTCTTC. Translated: CSAGGTAYSEQFF.